This TCR beta chain was identified during a study of cytomegalovirus exposure and HLA in healthy donors. Study observations and caveats: Rare TCR sequences dominated, though some public TCRs recurred in many donors. Specific recognition of CMV antigens was confirmed in vitro for a few chains (all CMV-associated). An apparent linkage of common viral pathogens to several of the most significant clusters emerged in a later analysis.

This PCR relied on a set of 60 Vbeta primers and 13 Jbeta primers. This table comes from immunoSEQ multiplex PCR, and its TCRdb copy is limited to in-frame clones, with some not included. The sample shows 100,000 or so clones, 76% of them seen only once. When sampled, the donors appeared nominally healthy, though they likely had unrecorded immune exposures. Details on this clone: Its antigen is not identified.

Material for sequencing was PBMCs. The TCR comes from a man aged 25 to 40 in good health and CMV-seropositive.

The CDR3 DNA sequence: TGTGCCAGCAGCCCCGTCAATGAGCAGTTCTTC. This sequence encodes CASSPVNEQFF. The chain has TRBV7-9 and TRBJ2-1, with no clear D. Germline lookup yields CDR1 SEHNR and CDR2 FQNEAQ (reference sequence). This CDR3 has 11 residues. V shed 5 bases and J shed 6 bases, with 5 bases lying between them.